This TCR beta chain was recorded in a study of spatial heterogeneity in lung cancer. Study results and limitations: For expanded intratumoral alpha and beta TCRs, counts tracked tumor mutation counts.

The germline V gene encodes CDR1 ENHRY and CDR2 SYGVKD. V gave up 4 bases and J gave up 8 bases, with 11 bases separating them. The CDR3 has 12 amino acids. Time point here: sample taken at primary tumor resection. This clonotype is categorized as medium-sized. Its antigen remains unidentified. Using its own MiXCR run on the 5' RACE reads, TCRdb lists one record per CDR3 protein. The repertoire has about 1,700 distinct CDR3 sequences, 5.5% of them found once; the top ten carry 20% to 25%. The chain carries TRBV10-3 and TRBJ1-2; TRBD1 is a possible D gene (6 bases). The sample consisted of lung tumor tissue, taken at surgery. This receptor was obtained from a male donor with early-stage non-small cell lung cancer. The CDR3 region is CAISVAGVGYTF. The CDR3, as DNA: TGTGCCATCAGTGTCGCAGGGGTCGGCTACACCTTC.